Sequencing of this TCR beta chain was carried out in a study of T cells after yellow fever vaccination. Broader study findings: Peaking on day 5 versus 15, the secondary response was faster but weaker.

With respect to this clonotype: No antigen is known for it.

The length of the CDR3 is 12 residues. Trimming took 5 bases from V and 14 from J, leaving 16 bases between them. Germline CDR1 reads KGHSY; CDR2 reads FQNENV. MiXCR, run by TCRdb on the 5' RACE reads, gives a single entry per CDR3 protein. The table records 250,000 to 400,000 distinct CDR3 sequences, about 4.5% of them present only once. The source material was PBMCs, sampled 15 days after the yellow fever booster vaccination. V gene TRBV16 combines with J gene TRBJ1-3; D gene unclear. The source of this sequence is a man between 18 and 35 years old who received the YFV17D yellow fever vaccine. CDR3 sequence reads: CASSDSFEALYF. For the CDR3, the DNA is TGTGCCAGCAGCGACTCCTTCGAGGCATTATATTTT.